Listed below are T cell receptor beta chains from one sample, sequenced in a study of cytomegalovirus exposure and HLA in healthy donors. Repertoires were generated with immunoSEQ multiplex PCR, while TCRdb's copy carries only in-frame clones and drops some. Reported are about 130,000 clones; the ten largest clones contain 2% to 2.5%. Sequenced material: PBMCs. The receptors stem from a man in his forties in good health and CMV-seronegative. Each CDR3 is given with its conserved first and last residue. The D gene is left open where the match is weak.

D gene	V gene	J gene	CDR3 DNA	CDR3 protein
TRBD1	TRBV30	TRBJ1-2	TGTGCCTGGAACCCACAGGGGGTATACTATGGCTACACCTTC	CAWNPQGVYYGYTF
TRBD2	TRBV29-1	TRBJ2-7	TGCAGCGTTGAAGATCCCCTGGCTAGCGGGAATTACGAGCAGTACTTC	CSVEDPLASGNYEQYF
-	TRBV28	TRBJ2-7	TGTGCCAGCAGCTTGTCGGCGGCAGAGCAGTACTTC	CASSLSAAEQYF
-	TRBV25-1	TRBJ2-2	TGTGCCAGCAGTGAATTCAGCGACACCGGGGAGCTGTTTTTT	CASSEFSDTGELFF
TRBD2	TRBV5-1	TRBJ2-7	TGCGCCAGCAGCTTGACTAGCGGGACCTACGAGCAGTACTTC	CASSLTSGTYEQYF
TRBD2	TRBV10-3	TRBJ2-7	TGTGCCATCAGTGAGTCTGGGCTAGCGGTAAACAGCTCCTACGAGCAGTACTTC	CAISESGLAVNSSYEQYF
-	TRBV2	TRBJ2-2	TGTGCCAGCAGTGAACGCGGGACGGTCACCGGGGAGCTGTTTTTT	CASSERGTVTGELFF
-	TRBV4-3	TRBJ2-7	TGCGCTAGCAGCCAAGACCAGGGGCAGGGGTTTATCAGAAACGAGCAGTACTTC	CASSQDQGQGFIRNEQYF
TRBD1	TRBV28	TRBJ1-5	TGTGCCAGCAGGGGGACAGACCCTAGCAATCAGCCCCAGCATTTT	CASRGTDPSNQPQHF
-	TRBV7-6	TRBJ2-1	TGTGCCAGCAGCTGGCTCCGGGACTCCCTGAGCTCCTACAATGAGCAGTTCTTC	CASSWLRDSLSSYNEQFF
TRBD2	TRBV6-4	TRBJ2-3	TGTGCCAGCAGTGTAGAAGCGGGGCCCTCAGATACGCAGTATTTT	CASSVEAGPSDTQYF